What follows are 16 T cell receptor beta chains derived from one specimen sequenced in a study of blood T cells in healthy people across ages. Combining a sample-barcoded 5' primer with a J-beta primer mix, a second PCR ran for roughly 7 to 12 cycles. Via MiXCR, TCRdb re-called the 5' RACE reads, giving one row per CDR3 protein. Here the sample spans a few hundred thousand distinct CDR3 sequences, about 25% being singletons. A further study also used this sample, focusing on T cells of mothers and their children.

Sequencing was carried out using blood. All receptors come from a boy between 2 and 15 years old in good health.

This clonotype has ten or more counts. The chain recombines TRBV6-6 with TRBJ2-7, with D perhaps TRBD2 (5 bases). Germline V gene sequence: CDR1 MNHNY, CDR2 SVGAGI (reference sequence). Trimming took 8 bases from V and 2 from J, leaving 10 bases between them. The CDR3 sequence is 12 residues long. CDR3 protein: CASRGRAYEQYF. CDR3 DNA sequence: TGTGCCAGCCGGGGTCGCGCCTACGAGCAGTACTTC.

The chain employs TRBV6-5 and TRBJ2-7; D is unclear. CDR3 size: 13 residues. V was pared by 7 bases and J by 0 bases, with 10 bases between. Looked up from germline, CDR1 is MNHEY and CDR2 is SVGAGI. The CDR3: CASTRLDSYEQYF. The CDR3 DNA is TGTGCCAGCACCCGACTCGACTCCTACGAGCAGTACTTC.

The chain carries TRBV20-1 and TRBJ2-1; 7 nucleotides align to TRBD2. The CDR3 covers 13 residues. Germline V lookup: CDR1 DFQATT, CDR2 SNEGSKA (reference sequence). This chain's CDR3 is CTAGGGRGNEQFF. The CDR3 coding sequence is TGCACTGCCGGCGGGGGAAGAGGCAATGAGCAGTTCTTC.

This clonotype was seen a single time. The gene calls are TRBV6-1 and TRBJ2-1; 10 bases match TRBD2. With 5 bases clipped from V and 1 base from J, the junction kept 8 bases outside the gene matches. Looked up from germline, CDR1 is MNHNS and CDR2 is SASEGT. The CDR3 contains 17 residues. The CDR3 DNA reads TGTGCCAGCAGTACGGGCCTAGCGGGAGCATCCTACAATGAGCAGTTCTTC. The encoded protein is CASSTGLAGASYNEQFF.

This clonotype was seen a few times. This chain connects TRBV9 to TRBJ2-5; 7 bases match TRBD2. The CDR3 spans 16 residues. V lost 3 bases and J lost 2; bases outside the gene matches: 10. The germline V gene has CDR1 SGDLS and CDR2 YYNGEE. Here the CDR3 reads CASSGPLATLQETQYF. In DNA form, the CDR3 reads TGTGCCAGCAGCGGCCCACTAGCGACGTTACAAGAGACCCAGTACTTC.

Regarding this clonotype: One end of the junction varies from germline; a read error may be responsible. J is TRBJ2-5 and V is TRBV4-1; TRBD1 is a possible D gene (5 bases). The CDR3 consists of 13 residues. Germline assignment: CDR1 MGHRA and CDR2 YSYEKL. The CDR3 DNA reads as TGCGCCAGCAGCCAGACAGTTCAAGAGACCCAGTGCTTC. The encoded protein is CASSQTVQETQCF.

The V and J genes are TRBV27 and TRBJ2-7; 10 bases map to TRBD2. Germline V CDR1 and CDR2: MNHEY, SMNVEV (reference sequence). This CDR3 is built from 13 residues. The CDR3 spells CATSGGASYEQYF. CDR3 in DNA: TGTGCTACCAGCGGGGGGGCGTCCTACGAGCAGTACTTC.

The DNA for the CDR3 is TGTGCCAGCAGCTTAGCGGGGACCGCAGCGGAAGCTTTCTTT. Protein sequence: CASSLAGTAAEAFF. The chain employs TRBV7-8 and TRBJ1-1, with D possibly being TRBD1 (5 bases). Trimming pared 0 bases from V and 8 bases from J, leaving 13 bases between. The CDR3 loop spans 14 amino acids. The germline V gene encodes CDR1 SGHVS and CDR2 FQNEAQ.

The sample holds a few counts of this clonotype. V usage is TRBV27 and J usage is TRBJ2-5; D gene unclear. Trimming shortened V by 4 bases and J by 2 bases, and 11 bases separated the two germline ends. The CDR3 covers 14 residues. CDR1 and CDR2 from the germline V gene are MNHEY and SMNVEV (reference sequence). The CDR3, as DNA: TGTGCCAGCAGTTACGCCGGGCGGCAAGAGACCCAGTACTTC. It is translated as CASSYAGRQETQYF.

The chain joins TRBV7-9 to TRBJ2-2; D not resolved. Germline-derived CDR1 and CDR2 are SEHNR and FQNEAQ (reference sequence). This CDR3 region has 12 residues. V was clipped by 11 bases and J by 5 bases, with 12 bases between them. The CDR3 DNA is TGTGCCCTCCCGCCGGTTACCGGGGAGCTGTTTTTT. It is translated as CALPPVTGELFF.

This clonotype was recorded a few times. This chain joins TRBV12-3 or TRBV12-4 and TRBJ2-7, with 8 bases identical to TRBD2. V trimming: 6 bases; J trimming: 0 bases; junction bases outside the gene matches: 7. This CDR3 has 15 amino acids. The CDR3 DNA reads TGTGCCAGCAGCCCCTACCGGGGGGGCTCCTACGAGCAGTACTTC. Its protein product is CASSPYRGGSYEQYF.

The V and J genes are TRBV5-1 and TRBJ2-3; D possibly corresponds to TRBD2 (5 bases). Germline lookup yields CDR1 SGHRS and CDR2 YFSETQ. The CDR3 is made up of 15 amino acids. Trimming shortened V by 4 bases and J by 1 base, and 13 bases separated the two germline ends. The CDR3 protein is CASSIGLAGTDTQYF. Here the CDR3 DNA reads TGCGCCAGCAGCATTGGACTCGCGGGCACAGATACGCAGTATTTT.

The chain has TRBV28 and TRBJ1-1; D possibly corresponds to TRBD1 (5 bases). This CDR3 contains 13 residues. Germline CDR1 MDHEN, CDR2 SYDVKM. Trimming took 3 bases from V and 5 from J, leaving 10 bases between them. The CDR3 DNA reads as TGTGCCAGCAGTTTCCAGGGCGGGACTGAAGCTTTCTTT. Protein product: CASSFQGGTEAFF. Complete variable domain (other parts from reference TRBV28 and TRBJ1-1): DVKVTQSSRYLVKRTGEKVFLECVQDMDHENMFWYRQDPGLGLRLIYFSYDVKMKEKGDIPEGYSVSREKKERFSLILESASTNQTSMYLCASSFQGGTEAFFGQGTRLTVV.

This rearrangement joins TRBV20-1 to TRBJ2-5, with D possibly called TRBD1 or TRBD2 (6 bases each). With 0 bases removed from V and 4 bases from J, the gap between germline ends came to 18 bases. The CDR3 is made up of 16 amino acids. The V gene's germline CDR1 is DFQATT and CDR2 SNEGSKA (reference sequence). The CDR3, as DNA: TGCAGTGCTAGAGATTTCGGGGGCCCTTTTGGAGAGACCCAGTACTTC. Encoded protein: CSARDFGGPFGETQYF.

This clonotype was observed a handful of times. This chain links TRBV9 with TRBJ1-5; TRBD1 matches at 8 bases. V lost 3 bases to trimming and J lost 0 bases; unmatched junction nucleotides: 2. The CDR3 sequence is 15 residues long. The V gene's germline CDR1 is SGDLS and CDR2 YYNGEE. This CDR3 is CASSAQGASNQPQHF. CDR3 coding DNA: TGTGCCAGCAGCGCTCAGGGGGCTAGCAATCAGCCCCAGCATTTT.

In its sample, this clonotype was seen a few times. V gene TRBV15 combines with J gene TRBJ2-1, with 9 bases aligning to TRBD2. CDR3 length equals 15 residues. CDR1 and CDR2 from the germline V gene are LNHNV and YYDKDF (reference sequence). The V and J ends lost 3 bases and 9 bases, in that order; junction bases with no gene match: 9. CDR3 sequence: CATSSTAGGLGEQFF. CDR3 nucleotide sequence: TGTGCCACCAGCAGTACCGCGGGGGGGCTAGGTGAGCAGTTCTTC. Supplemented by reference TRBV15 and TRBJ2-1, the full variable domain reads DAMVIQNPRYQVTQFGKPVTLSCSQTLNHNVMYWYQQKSSQAPKLLFHYYDKDFNNEADTPDNFQSRRPNTSFCFLDIRSPGLGDTAMYLCATSSTAGGLGEQFFGPGTRLTVL.